Sequencing of this TCR beta chain was carried out in a study of blood T cell repertoires in COVID-19. V was trimmed by 5 bases and J by 4 bases, leaving 23 bases between them. The germline gives CDR1 LNHDA, CDR2 SQIVND (reference sequence). The CDR3 consists of 17 residues. Method: immunoSEQ multiplex PCR; TCRdb's copy keeps in-frame clones and lacks some. The profile shows nearly 95,000 clones, 70% to 90% of them singletons. Sequencing input: peripheral blood. The receptor was derived from a human donor with acute or convalescent COVID-19. The donor label of this sample is uncertain. The rearrangement links TRBV19 to TRBJ1-2; TRBD1 might be the D (5 bases). DNA of the CDR3: TGTGCCAGTAGTCCGGGGACGATACTAGCTAACTCCTATGGCTACACCTTC. It is translated as CASSPGTILANSYGYTF.